This TCR beta chain was captured by sequencing in a study of OX40 agonist ivuxolimab in advanced cancers. For the study at large: With a range of roughly 20 to 79, age averaged approximately 54 years, and about 82% were male. Three patients had partial responses: one hepatocellular carcinoma, two cutaneous melanoma.

General study points: Specificity for antigen went undetermined in the expanded peripheral T cells.

Clones were read by immunoSEQ multiplex PCR, and TCRdb kept only the in-frame ones, dropping some. The sample has 65,000 to 95,000 clones; approximately 89% are singletons. V lost 5 bases and J 8 bases, leaving 22 bases between the germline ends. The CDR3 spans 17 residues. CDR1 MDHEN and CDR2 SYDVKM come from the germline V gene. As regards this clone: Its antigen is currently unknown.

The receptor comes from an adult with an advanced solid tumor such as melanoma, head and neck, liver or kidney cancer. The material sequenced was CD4+ or CD8+ T cells sorted from blood, taken in a trial of the OX40 agonist ivuxolimab. The chain combines TRBV28 with TRBJ1-6; D gene ambiguous. CDR3 bases: TGTGCCAGCAGTCAGTTCCCGGCCCTCACCGAGGATTCACCCCTCCACTTT. Translated: CASSQFPALTEDSPLHF.